The 14 T cell receptor beta chains reported below all come from one sample, sequenced in a study of blood T cell repertoires in COVID-19. Libraries were prepared by immunoSEQ multiplex PCR; TCRdb keeps only in-frame clonotypes and omits some of them. This table has over 200,000 clones, under 95% appearing once. The sequenced sample was peripheral blood. The receptor set was obtained from a man in his thirties or forties with acute or convalescent COVID-19.

The genes are TRBV6-5 and TRBJ2-7; tentatively, D is TRBD2 (5 bases). Germline-derived CDR1 and CDR2 are MNHEY and SVGAGI. This CDR3 has 13 residues. V lost 8 bases and J lost 7, with 18 bases in between. The CDR3 reads CASSGGLRWEQYF. The CDR3 DNA reads as TGTGCCAGCTCCGGAGGCCTCCGTTGGGAGCAGTACTTC.

This clone is a singleton in its sample. The V call is TRBV3-1 (or the pseudogene TRBV3-2), the J call TRBJ2-1; D might be TRBD1 (5 bases). V dropped 1 base and J dropped 9 bases, with 10 bases sitting between them. This CDR3 region has 13 residues. The V gene's germline CDR1 is LGHDT and CDR2 YNNKEL (reference sequence). CDR3 DNA: TGTGCCAGCAGCCAAGCAGGGATGGGTGAGCAGTTCTTC. Translation: CASSQAGMGEQFF.

The rearrangement links TRBV30 to TRBJ1-2; 9 positions agree with TRBD1. The CDR3 totals 13 residues. Germline assignment: CDR1 GTSNPN and CDR2 SVGIG (reference sequence). Trimming cost V 4 bases and J 5 bases; bases outside gene matches: 5. CDR3 sequence reads: CAWNSGTGYGYTF. The CDR3 nucleotides are TGTGCCTGGAACTCCGGGACAGGGTATGGCTACACCTTC. The whole variable domain, remainder taken from reference TRBV30 and TRBJ1-2, is SQTIHQWPATLVQPVGSPLSLECTVEGTSNPNLYWYRQAAGRGLQLLFYSVGIGQISSEVPQNLSASRPQDRQFILSSKKLLLSDSGFYLCAWNSGTGYGYTFGSGTRLTVV.

V and J are TRBV6-5 and TRBJ1-1, with D possibly TRBD1 on 6 matching bases. The CDR3 loop spans 15 amino acids. V lost 6 bases and J 1 base, leaving 15 bases between the germline ends. CDR1 is MNHEY, CDR2 SVGAGI, per germline. CDR3 loop: CASRIDYRENTEAFF. In DNA form, the CDR3 reads TGTGCCAGCAGAATAGACTACAGGGAGAACACTGAAGCTTTCTTT.

V and J are TRBV3-1 (or the pseudogene TRBV3-2) and TRBJ1-1; tentative D call: TRBD1 (5 bases). The CDR3 runs 15 residues. Germline loops: CDR1 LGHDT, CDR2 YNNKEL (reference sequence). The V gene lost 9 bases and the J gene lost 1 base, with 18 bases spanning the gap. The CDR3, as DNA: TGTGCCAGTCAACGCGGGACTATAGGGAACACTGAAGCTTTCTTT. Encoded protein: CASQRGTIGNTEAFF.

CDR3 in amino acids: CAWSVRSSSGNTIYF. The CDR3 DNA reads TGTGCCTGGAGTGTACGATCTAGCTCTGGAAACACCATATATTTT. The chain has TRBV30 and TRBJ1-3; D is uncertain. Germline values: CDR1 GTSNPN, CDR2 SVGIG (reference sequence). The CDR3 is 15 residues long. Between the trimmed V and J ends, which lost 0 bases and 0 bases, there was a span of 9 bases.

This chain joins TRBV29-1 and TRBJ1-1, with D possibly TRBD1 on 5 matching bases. Germline assignment: CDR1 SQVTM and CDR2 ANQGSEA. This CDR3 is built from 13 residues. The germline V and J ends were trimmed by 7 bases and 4 bases, with 16 bases remaining between them. CDR3 region: CSAAQGLATEAFF. The CDR3 region has the DNA TGCAGCGCCGCTCAGGGATTGGCCACTGAAGCTTTCTTT.

The chain carries TRBV30 and TRBJ1-1; D is possibly TRBD1 (6 bases). The V end was cut by 7 bases, the J end by 0 bases, with 12 bases between. The CDR3 totals 13 residues. Germline assignment: CDR1 GTSNPN and CDR2 SVGIG (reference sequence). CDR3 coding DNA: TGTGCCTTACAGACAGGCATGAACACTGAAGCTTTCTTT. Translation: CALQTGMNTEAFF.

The chain has TRBV7-2 and TRBJ1-6, with D maybe TRBD1 (6 bases). V was cut by 0 bases and J by 2 bases, with 14 bases left in between. The CDR3 spans 18 residues. Germline lookup yields CDR1 SGHTA and CDR2 FQGNSA. CDR3 sequence: CASSLAPAGAPYNSPLHF. The CDR3 coding sequence is TGTGCCAGCAGCTTAGCGCCCGCGGGGGCCCCCTATAATTCACCCCTCCACTTT.

In this sample, this clone turned up once. This chain joins TRBV11-2 and TRBJ2-3; TRBD2 aligns across 7 bases. The CDR3 extends over 15 amino acids. The trim removed 7 bases at V and 8 bases at J, leaving 15 bases unmatched. From germline, CDR1 is SGHAT and CDR2 FQNNGV. The CDR3 sequence is CASTMQPGTTATQYF. DNA of the CDR3: TGTGCCAGCACCATGCAACCGGGGACTACGGCTACGCAGTATTTT.

The chain couples TRBV5-4 to TRBJ1-1; tentatively, D is TRBD1 (6 bases). Germline CDR1 is SGHNT and CDR2 is YYREEE (reference sequence). The CDR3 covers 13 residues. The V end was cut by 4 bases, the J end by 1 base, with 8 bases between. In nucleotides, the CDR3 is TGTGCCAGCAGCCGACAGGAGAACACTGAAGCTTTCTTT. The encoded protein is CASSRQENTEAFF.

The chain uses TRBV6-5 and TRBJ2-7, with a tentative D call TRBD2 (6 bases). Trimming shortened V by 6 bases and J by 0 bases, and 12 bases separated the two germline ends. This CDR3 spans 14 amino acids. The germline gives CDR1 MNHEY, CDR2 SVGAGI. This CDR3 is CASSSRDFSYEQYF. The CDR3 nucleotides are TGTGCCAGCAGCAGCCGGGACTTCTCCTACGAGCAGTACTTC.

This clone was counted a few times. This rearrangement joins TRBV16 to TRBJ1-3; possible D gene TRBD1, 6 bases. CDR1 and CDR2 (germline): KGHSY, FQNENV. The CDR3 is made up of 14 amino acids. Trimming left V 5 bases short and J 1 base short, with 9 bases between. The CDR3 spells CASSVQGSGNTIYF. For the CDR3, the DNA is TGTGCCAGCAGCGTACAGGGATCTGGAAACACCATATATTTT.

J is TRBJ2-7 and V is TRBV4-2; maybe TRBD1 (6 bases). With 1 base removed from V and 0 bases from J, the gap between germline ends came to 16 bases. The length of the CDR3 is 17 residues. In germline, CDR1 is LGHNA, CDR2 YNFKEQ. CDR3 DNA: TGTGCCAGCAGCCAAGGTCTGAGGGACACCGTCTCCTACGAGCAGTACTTC. Translation gives CASSQGLRDTVSYEQYF.